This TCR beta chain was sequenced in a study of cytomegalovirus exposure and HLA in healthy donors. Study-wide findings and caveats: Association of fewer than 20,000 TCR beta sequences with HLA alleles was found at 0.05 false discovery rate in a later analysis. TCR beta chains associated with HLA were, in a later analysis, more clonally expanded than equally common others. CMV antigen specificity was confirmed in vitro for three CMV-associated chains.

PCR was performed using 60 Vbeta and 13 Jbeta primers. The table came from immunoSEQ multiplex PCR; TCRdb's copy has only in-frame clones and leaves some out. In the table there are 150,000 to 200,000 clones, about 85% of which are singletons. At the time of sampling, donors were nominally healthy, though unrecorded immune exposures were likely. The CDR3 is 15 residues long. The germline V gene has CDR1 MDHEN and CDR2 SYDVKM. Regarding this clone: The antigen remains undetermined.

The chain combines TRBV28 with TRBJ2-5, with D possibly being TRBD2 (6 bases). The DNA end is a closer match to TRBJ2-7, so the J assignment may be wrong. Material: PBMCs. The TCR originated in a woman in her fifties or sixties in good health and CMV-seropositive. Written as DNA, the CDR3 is TGTGCCAGCAGTTTTGGGGGGTTGACCTCCTACGAGCAGTACTTC. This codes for CASSFGGLTSYEQYF.